This passage covers 7 T cell receptor beta chains from one sample sequenced in a study of cytomegalovirus exposure and HLA in healthy donors. PCR was performed using 60 Vbeta and 13 Jbeta primers. TCRdb keeps only in-frame clones here, not all; method: immunoSEQ multiplex PCR. The ten most abundant clones cover 2.7% of a sample with roughly 140,000 clones. Material: PBMCs. The receptor set was obtained from a middle-aged man in good health and CMV-seronegative.

Here the CDR3 DNA reads TGTGCCACTGGGACAGTGGACACCATATATTTT. Its translation is CATGTVDTIYF. V and J are TRBV10-3 and TRBJ1-3, with 7 bases fitting TRBD1. Germline CDR1 and CDR2: ENHRY and SYGVKD. J lost 8 bases, V lost 10 bases, and 5 bases had no gene match. CDR3 length: 11 residues.

This chain uses TRBV5-6 with TRBJ2-2; D unclear. The germline V gene encodes CDR1 SGHDT and CDR2 YYEEEE. CDR3 size: 14 residues. The V end was cut by 1 base, the J end by 4 bases, with 8 bases between. This CDR3 is CASSLSVPTGELFF. The CDR3 DNA reads as TGTGCCAGCAGCTTGTCAGTCCCCACCGGGGAGCTGTTTTTT.

The chain carries TRBV6-5 and TRBJ2-2; possibly TRBD2 for D (6 bases). The CDR3 runs to 13 residues. In germline, CDR1 is MNHEY, CDR2 SVGAGI. V was clipped by 10 bases and J by 2 bases, with 11 bases between them. CDR3: CATLRGNTGELFF. CDR3 bases: TGTGCCACCCTGCGGGGTAACACCGGGGAGCTGTTTTTT.

CDR3 amino acids: CASSIPQGSYNEQFF. In DNA, the CDR3 is TGTGCCAGTAGTATCCCACAGGGTTCCTACAATGAGCAGTTCTTC. The V call is TRBV19, the J call TRBJ2-1, with D tentatively TRBD1 (6 bases). Trimming removed 3 bases at V and 1 base at J, with 10 bases between. This CDR3 is built from 15 residues. CDR1 and CDR2 from the germline V gene are LNHDA and SQIVND (reference sequence).

The chain uses TRBV7-2 and TRBJ2-3, with 9 bases fitting TRBD1. The CDR3 sequence is 16 residues long. The V gene's germline CDR1 is SGHTA and CDR2 FQGNSA. V was clipped by 7 bases and J by 4 bases; unmatched bases: 12. Here the CDR3 reads CASIDRPGQGPDTQYF. The CDR3 coding sequence is TGTGCCAGCATCGATCGGCCGGGACAGGGACCAGATACGCAGTATTTT.

The rearrangement uses TRBV28 and TRBJ2-5; TRBD2 aligns across 8 bases. Germline V gene lookup returns CDR1 MDHEN and CDR2 SYDVKM. CDR3 length: 15 amino acids. Trimming took 2 bases from V and 5 from J; bases not matched to a gene: 7. CDR3 sequence: CASSLPGRGEETQYF. DNA of the CDR3: TGTGCCAGCAGTTTACCAGGGCGGGGGGAGGAGACCCAGTACTTC.

V gene TRBV2 combines with J gene TRBJ2-5; 9 bases match TRBD2. The CDR3 is made up of 16 amino acids. The V segment lost 5 bases and the J segment 1 base; nucleotides outside the gene matches: 8. The germline CDR1 and CDR2 sequences are SNHLY and FYNNEI. DNA for the CDR3: TGTGCCAGCAGTTGGTTAGGCGGGGGGGCCCAAGAGACCCAGTACTTC. Protein sequence: CASSWLGGGAQETQYF. Together with reference TRBV2 and TRBJ2-5, the CDR3 gives the full variable domain: EPEVTQTPSHQVTQMGQEVILRCVPISNHLYFYWYRQILGQKVEFLVSFYNNEISEKSEIFDDQFSVERPDGSNFTLKIRSTKLEDSAMYFCASSWLGGGAQETQYFGPGTRLLVL.